This is a list of T cell receptor beta chains from one sample in a study of identifying expanded T cells in peripheral blood. Generated by immunoSEQ multiplex PCR, the TCRdb table keeps only in-frame clones and is missing some. Here the sample spans 120,000 or so clones, around four fifths being singletons. Sequenced: blood. The receptors were sampled from a person aged 18 to 70 in good health. The CDR3 runs from the conserved cysteine through the conserved F or W. D genes are given only for firm matches. Clone sizes are given selectively: once, few, many, or a class where the clone is expanded.

-	TRBJ2-3	TRBV19	TRBD1	CATINRGYTDTQYF	TGTGCCACAATAAACAGGGGGTACACAGATACGCAGTATTTT
-	TRBJ1-4	TRBV27	TRBD1	CASRWTGGDEKLFF	TGTGCCAGCAGATGGACAGGGGGTGATGAAAAACTGTTTTTT
-	TRBJ2-1	TRBV27	TRBD1	CASTTGQATYNEQFF	TGTGCCAGCACTACCGGACAGGCTACCTACAATGAGCAGTTCTTC
-	TRBJ2-1	TRBV7-9	TRBD2	CASSLDGRAGEQFF	TGTGCCAGCAGCTTAGATGGGAGGGCGGGTGAGCAGTTCTTC
few	TRBJ2-7	TRBV6-5	TRBD1	CASGEPQGAPYEQYF	TGTGCCAGCGGGGAACCACAGGGGGCTCCCTACGAGCAGTACTTC
-	TRBJ1-3	TRBV9	-	CASSASGSSGNTIYF	TGTGCCAGCAGCGCATCGGGGAGCTCTGGAAACACCATATATTTT
once	TRBJ2-4	TRBV7-2	TRBD1	CASSLDQGVRNIQYF	TGTGCCAGCAGCTTAGACCAGGGGGTTAGAAACATTCAGTACTTC
-	TRBJ1-1	TRBV6-5	-	CASSYNFLRGTEAFF	TGTGCCAGCAGTTACAATTTCCTTCGGGGCACTGAAGCTTTCTTT
-	TRBJ2-7	TRBV27	TRBD2	CASSPTSGVNEQYF	TGTGCCAGCAGTCCGACTAGCGGGGTAAATGAGCAGTACTTC
-	TRBJ2-3	TRBV6-5	-	CASRAGAGPDTQYF	TGTGCCAGCAGGGCAGGGGCGGGCCCAGATACGCAGTATTTT
-	TRBJ2-1	TRBV7-2	TRBD2	CASSRWTSDYNEQFF	TGTGCCAGCAGCCGATGGACTAGCGACTACAATGAGCAGTTCTTC
once	TRBJ1-4	TRBV7-9	-	CASTLDSSNEKLFF	TGTGCCAGCACCCTAGACAGTTCTAATGAAAAACTGTTTTTT
-	TRBJ2-5	TRBV28	TRBD2	CASSPIRRGAGETQYF	TGTGCCAGCAGTCCCATCAGGCGGGGGGCGGGAGAGACCCAGTACTTC
-	TRBJ1-1	TRBV18	-	CASSPTENTEAFF	TGTGCCAGCTCACCCACAGAGAACACTGAAGCTTTCTTT
-	TRBJ2-7	TRBV9	-	CASSTGTPGAYEQYF	TGTGCCAGCAGCACCGGGACACCGGGGGCCTACGAGCAGTACTTC
-	TRBJ1-2	TRBV11-3	-	CASSLDTGLYGYTF	TGTGCCAGCAGCTTGGATACGGGGCTCTATGGCTACACCTTC